This entry is about one T cell receptor (beta chain). The sample comes from a study of blood T cell repertoires in COVID-19. The wider study: PBMCs, B-cell-depleted T cells, or T cells provided the cDNA or gDNA that made up the material.

With V trimmed by 0 bases and J by 4 bases, 4 bases remained unmatched. The CDR3 is 16 amino acids. CDR1 and CDR2 from the germline V gene are SGDLS and YYNGEE. Using immunoSEQ multiplex PCR, the repertoire was profiled, and TCRdb retains in-frame clones only, with some absent. The profile shows some 100,000 clones, roughly 86% of them singletons. The receptor comes from a man aged 50 to 59 with acute or convalescent COVID-19. The sample consisted of peripheral blood. This chain links TRBV9 with TRBJ2-1, with 10 bases fitting TRBD2. The CDR3 coding sequence is TGTGCCAGCAGCGTAGGGGGACTAGCGCTTTACAATGAGCAGTTCTTC. Its protein product is CASSVGGLALYNEQFF.